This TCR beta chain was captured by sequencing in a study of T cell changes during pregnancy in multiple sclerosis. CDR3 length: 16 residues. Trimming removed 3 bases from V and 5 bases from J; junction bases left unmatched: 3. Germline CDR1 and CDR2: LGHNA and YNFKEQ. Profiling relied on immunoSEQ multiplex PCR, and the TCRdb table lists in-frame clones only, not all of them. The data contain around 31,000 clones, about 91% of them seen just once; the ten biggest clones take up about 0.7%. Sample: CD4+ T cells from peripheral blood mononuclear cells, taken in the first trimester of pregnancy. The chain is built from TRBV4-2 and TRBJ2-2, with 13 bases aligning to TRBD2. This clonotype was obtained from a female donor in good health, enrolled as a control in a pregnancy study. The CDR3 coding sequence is TGTGCCAGCAGCCACGGACTAGCGGGGGAAACCGGGGAGCTGTTTTTT. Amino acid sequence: CASSHGLAGETGELFF.